This T cell receptor beta chain was obtained from a study of shared clonotypes between healthy human individuals. Notes on this clone: Its antigen is currently unknown.

Whole-study findings and limits: A generally larger estimated richness was seen in naive subsets than in memory subsets.

Every donor, a Caucasian adult, lived in Nashville, Tennessee. A split of CD4+ cells into CD45RA+ naive and CD45RA-negative memory subsets was performed. Samples underwent the assay at deep level. Produced via immunoSEQ multiplex PCR; TCRdb's table is partial and in-frame only. Of 2,100,000 or so clones in the sample, around 95% were seen once. The CDR3 consists of 13 residues. Germline values: CDR1 SGHDN, CDR2 FVKESK. V was cut by 4 bases and J by 0 bases, with 6 bases left in between. The V gene is TRBV14, the J gene TRBJ2-5; D gene uncertain. Material for sequencing was naive CD4+ T cells sorted from blood. Indicated subset: CD45RA+ positively selected. The sequence was obtained from a man younger than 35 in good health. CDR3 coding DNA: TGTGCCAGCAGCCGGCAGTACCAAGAGACCCAGTACTTC. Translation: CASSRQYQETQYF.